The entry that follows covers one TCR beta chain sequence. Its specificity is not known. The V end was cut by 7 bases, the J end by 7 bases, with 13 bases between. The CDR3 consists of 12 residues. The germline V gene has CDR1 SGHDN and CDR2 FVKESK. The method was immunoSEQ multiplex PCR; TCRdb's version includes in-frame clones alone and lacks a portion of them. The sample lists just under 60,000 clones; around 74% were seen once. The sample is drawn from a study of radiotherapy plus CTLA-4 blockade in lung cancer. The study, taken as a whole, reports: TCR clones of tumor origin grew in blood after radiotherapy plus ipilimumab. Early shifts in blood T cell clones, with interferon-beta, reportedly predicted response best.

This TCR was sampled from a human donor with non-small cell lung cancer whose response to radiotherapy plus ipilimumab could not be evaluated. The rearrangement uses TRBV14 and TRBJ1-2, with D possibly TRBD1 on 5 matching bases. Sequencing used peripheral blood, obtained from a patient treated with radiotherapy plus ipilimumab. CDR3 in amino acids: CASITWTFGYTF. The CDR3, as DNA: TGTGCCAGCATTACTTGGACATTTGGCTACACCTTC.